One and the same sample provided the 5 T cell receptor beta chains below, sequenced in a study of T-cell reconstitution after alpha-beta-depleted transplantation in children. Unique molecular identifiers were built into the TCRbeta library. One entry per CDR3 protein, called by TCRdb with MiXCR from the PCR reads. This sample has 150,000 to 250,000 distinct CDR3 sequences, with approximately 14% found just once. The source was PBMCs from the stem cell graft donor, collected from the stem cell graft. All receptors derive from a human donor who donated a stem cell graft to a child with acute lymphoblastic leukemia.

The sample holds many counts of this clonotype. The chain joins TRBV11-3 to TRBJ1-4; 8 bases line up with TRBD1. CDR3 size: 14 residues. The V and J ends lost 6 bases and 6 bases, in that order; junction bases with no gene match: 6. From germline, CDR1 is SGHNT and CDR2 YENEEA. CDR3 DNA: TGTGCCAGCAGTTCCGGACAGGGTTATGAAAAACTGTTTTTT. Its protein product is CASSSGQGYEKLFF.

J is TRBJ2-5 and V is TRBV5-1; TRBD2 agrees at 10 bases. The CDR3 length is 16 residues. With 1 base clipped from V and 5 bases from J, the junction kept 8 bases outside the gene matches. Germline lookup yields CDR1 SGHRS and CDR2 YFSETQ. The CDR3 DNA is TGCGCCAGCAGCTTGTCTCCAGCGGGAGGGCGGGAGACCCAGTACTTC. It translates to CASSLSPAGGRETQYF.

V and J are TRBV20-1 and TRBJ2-3; 8 bases match TRBD1. V was pared by 5 bases and J by 6 bases, with 13 bases of the junction left unmatched. Germline CDR1 and CDR2: DFQATT and SNEGSKA (reference sequence). The CDR3 totals 15 residues. CDR3 nucleotides: TGCAGTGCTCCTCGGACAGGGAGGTTGCGGGATACGCAGTATTTT. It codes for CSAPRTGRLRDTQYF.

This clonotype was detected many times. The V and J genes are TRBV6-1 and TRBJ1-2, with a weak D call TRBD1 (5 bases). Per the germline V gene, CDR1 is MNHNS and CDR2 is SASEGT. The CDR3 is made up of 14 amino acids. Trimming took 4 bases from V and 6 from J, leaving 15 bases between them. CDR3 region: CASSGPQGADGYTF. The DNA of the CDR3 is TGTGCCAGCAGTGGACCCCAGGGTGCCGATGGCTACACCTTC.

This clonotype was counted ten times or more. The chain couples TRBV5-1 to TRBJ1-3, with a tentative D call TRBD1 (5 bases). The CDR3 consists of 15 residues. V dropped 4 bases and J dropped 0 bases, with 11 bases sitting between them. In germline, CDR1 is SGHRS, CDR2 YFSETQ. CDR3 DNA sequence: TGCGCCAGCAGCGGGGACGGTAACTCTGGAAACACCATATATTTT. This codes for CASSGDGNSGNTIYF.